One sample yielded the 19 T cell receptor beta chains listed below, sequenced in a study of shared clonotypes between healthy human individuals. Cells designated naive CD8 were CD45RO-negative and were positively selected for CCR7, with terminally differentiated effector memory CD45RA+ cells excluded. Assay used: immunoSEQ multiplex PCR; TCRdb lists only in-frame clones, some missing. The sample has under 850,000 clones, 80% to 95% seen once. The specimen was naive CD8+ T cells sorted from blood. Receptors originate from a man younger than 40 in good health.

A word on this clone: The same CDR3 is also encoded by other DNA sequences in this sample. This chain links TRBV9 with TRBJ2-7; possible D gene TRBD2, 6 bases. This CDR3 region has 15 residues. Trimming removed 0 bases from V and 1 base from J, with 11 bases in between. Germline values: CDR1 SGDLS, CDR2 YYNGEE. Here the CDR3 reads CASSVDGGSSYEQYF. DNA of the CDR3: TGTGCCAGCAGCGTAGACGGGGGTAGTTCCTACGAGCAGTACTTC.

V usage is TRBV6-5 and J usage is TRBJ2-5; TRBD2 matches 9 bases. In germline, CDR1 is MNHEY, CDR2 SVGAGI. J gave up 5 bases and V 6 bases, and 10 bases lay outside the gene matches. This CDR3 spans 15 amino acids. Written as DNA, the CDR3 is TGTGCCAGCAGCCCCATAGCGGGAGTGGAGGAGACCCAGTACTTC. This codes for CASSPIAGVEETQYF.

V is TRBV4-1 and J is TRBJ2-7; 11 bases are a match to TRBD2. This CDR3 is 15 amino acids long. V was pared by 0 bases and J by 7 bases, with 5 bases of the junction left unmatched. Germline assignment: CDR1 MGHRA and CDR2 YSYEKL. In DNA form, the CDR3 reads TGCGCCAGCAGCCAAGATCTCGGGACTAGCGGTGAGCAGTACTTC. This gives the protein CASSQDLGTSGEQYF.

This clone was counted once. Other DNA variants within this sample encode the same CDR3. The chain uses TRBV5-6 and TRBJ2-7; TRBD1 might be the D (5 bases). From germline, CDR1 is SGHDT and CDR2 YYEEEE. This CDR3 has 14 residues. The V end was cut by 1 base, the J end by 2 bases, with 10 bases between. The CDR3 DNA reads TGTGCCAGCAGCTTGAGTGGCAGGGCCTACGAGCAGTACTTC. Translated, it gives CASSLSGRAYEQYF.

The V call is TRBV29-1, the J call TRBJ1-2; D perhaps matches TRBD1 (5 bases). CDR1 is SQVTM, CDR2 ANQGSEA, per germline. This CDR3 region has 13 residues. V dropped 5 bases and J dropped 3 bases, with 13 bases sitting between them. The CDR3 coding sequence is TGCAGCGTTCATATGACAGAGGACTATGGCTACACCTTC. This translates into CSVHMTEDYGYTF.

The chain uses TRBV5-4 and TRBJ2-4; D is unclear. CDR3 length: 11 amino acids. CDR1 is SGHNT, CDR2 YYREEE, per germline (reference sequence). V shed 0 bases and J shed 13 bases, with 8 bases lying between them. The CDR3 region has the DNA TGTGCCAGCAGCTTGGGGCAGCTACAGTACTTC. Protein product: CASSLGQLQYF.

The chain uses TRBV15 and TRBJ2-1; no firm D call. Germline V gene sequence: CDR1 LNHNV, CDR2 YYDKDF (reference sequence). The CDR3 length is 19 residues. Trimming stripped 3 bases from V and 1 base from J, with 22 bases between. CDR3 region: CATSSQTGSYPASYNEQFF. CDR3 DNA sequence: TGTGCCACCAGCAGCCAAACGGGTAGCTACCCGGCATCCTACAATGAGCAGTTCTTC.

This chain joins TRBV18 and TRBJ2-2; TRBD2 agrees at 10 bases. CDR3 length: 18 amino acids. Germline V lookup: CDR1 KGHSH, CDR2 LQKENI. Germline trimming cut 3 bases from V and 5 bases from J; bases unmatched to any gene: 12. CDR3 nucleotides: TGTGCCAGCTCACCTAACAGCGGGAGGGCCCTCGGAACCGGGGAGCTGTTTTTT. Residues: CASSPNSGRALGTGELFF.

The V and J genes are TRBV4-3 and TRBJ1-4, with D possibly TRBD1 on 6 matching bases. The CDR3 covers 19 residues. Germline values: CDR1 LGHNA, CDR2 YSLEER. V was pared by 0 bases and J by 6 bases, with 23 bases between. CDR3 bases: TGCGCCAGCAGCCAAGATGAGGGGGTTCGGGGGGCGGTGGATGAAAAACTGTTTTTT. Amino acids: CASSQDEGVRGAVDEKLFF.

DNA for the CDR3: TGTGCCAGCAGCCAAGGATCGGGAGAAGCTTTCTTT. The encoded protein is CASSQGSGEAFF. The rearrangement uses TRBV11-2 and TRBJ1-1; D not certain. V lost 5 bases, J lost 8 bases, and 12 bases lay in between. This CDR3 contains 12 residues. CDR1 is SGHAT and CDR2 is FQNNGV in the germline V gene.

The chain couples TRBV5-6 to TRBJ2-3, with a possible D match to TRBD1 (5 bases). Germline-derived CDR1 and CDR2 are SGHDT and YYEEEE. The CDR3 sequence is 19 residues long. The V gene lost 2 bases and the J gene lost 2 bases, with 24 bases spanning the gap. This CDR3 reads CASSFTAALGAVNTDTQYF. The CDR3 region has the DNA TGTGCCAGCAGCTTCACCGCTGCCTTAGGGGCGGTGAACACAGATACGCAGTATTTT.

The chain links TRBV11-2 to TRBJ2-1, with 7 positions matching TRBD2. V lost 3 bases, J lost 10 bases, and 18 bases stayed unmatched. The germline V gene encodes CDR1 SGHAT and CDR2 FQNNGV. The CDR3 is 17 amino acids. CDR3 coding DNA: TGTGCCAGCAGCTTGACTAGCCTAGAACCCCCCTGGAAGGAGCAGTTCTTC. Its protein product is CASSLTSLEPPWKEQFF.

This chain joins TRBV18 and TRBJ2-1; D might be TRBD1 or TRBD2, each matching 7 bases. CDR1 and CDR2 (germline): KGHSH, LQKENI. The CDR3 sequence is 13 residues long. Trimming shortened V by 6 bases and J by 14 bases, and 20 bases separated the two germline ends. CDR3 DNA sequence: TGTGCCAGCTCGCCCGCCTACAGGGGAGGGGAGTTCTTC. The encoded protein is CASSPAYRGGEFF. Full variable domain (missing parts from reference TRBV18 and TRBJ2-1): NAGVMQNPRHLVRRRGQEARLRCSPMKGHSHVYWYRQLPEEGLKFMVYLQKENIIDESGMPKERFSAEFPKEGPSILRIQQVVRGDSAAYFCASSPAYRGGEFFGPGTRLTVL.

This chain links TRBV14 with TRBJ1-2, with TRBD1 as a possible D gene (6 bases). Germline loops: CDR1 SGHDN, CDR2 FVKESK. This CDR3 is 17 amino acids long. V was trimmed by 4 bases and J by 0 bases, leaving 18 bases between them. The CDR3: CASSPLTGNLANYGYTF. The CDR3 nucleotides are TGTGCCAGCAGCCCTTTGACAGGCAATTTAGCTAACTATGGCTACACCTTC. Full variable domain (missing parts from reference TRBV14 and TRBJ1-2): EAGVTQFPSHSVIEKGQTVTLRCDPISGHDNLYWYRRVMGKEIKFLLHFVKESKQDESGMPNNRFLAERTGGTYSTLKVQPAELEDSGVYFCASSPLTGNLANYGYTFGSGTRLTVV.

This chain links TRBV2 with TRBJ2-7; 8 bases line up with TRBD1. This CDR3 contains 12 residues. The V and J ends lost 6 bases and 5 bases, in that order; junction bases with no gene match: 3. Germline V gives CDR1 SNHLY, CDR2 FYNNEI. DNA for the CDR3: TGTGCCAGCAGAGCGACAGGGGACGAGCAGTACTTC. This encodes CASRATGDEQYF.

The chain links TRBV7-9 to TRBJ2-5; 10 bases fit TRBD1. Losses at the gene ends were 1 base for V and 3 bases for J; bases not matched to a gene: 5. The CDR3 has 16 residues. From germline, CDR1 is SEHNR and CDR2 FQNEAQ (reference sequence). CDR3 sequence reads: CASSLGGQGEEETQYF. In DNA, the CDR3 is TGTGCCAGCAGCTTAGGCGGACAGGGGGAGGAAGAGACCCAGTACTTC.

The chain carries TRBV7-9 and TRBJ2-7, with D uncertain. There are 16 residues in the CDR3. Germline assignment: CDR1 SEHNR and CDR2 FQNEAQ (reference sequence). Trimming took 4 bases from V and 6 from J, leaving 22 bases between them. CDR3 amino acids: CASSSSDLELRSEQYF. Here the CDR3 DNA reads TGTGCCAGCAGCTCGAGCGACCTAGAACTAAGGTCCGAGCAGTACTTC. Filled out from reference TRBV7-9 and TRBJ2-7, the complete variable domain reads DTGVSQNPRHKITKRGQNVTFRCDPISEHNRLYWYRQTLGQGPEFLTYFQNEAQLEKSRLLSDRFSAERPKGSFSTLEIQRTEQGDSAMYLCASSSSDLELRSEQYFGPGTRLTVT.

The chain joins TRBV4-1 to TRBJ1-1, with D unresolved. V gave up 4 bases and J gave up 7 bases, with 13 bases separating them. The length of the CDR3 is 13 residues. Germline V gives CDR1 MGHRA, CDR2 YSYEKL. CDR3 protein: CASSPVAKDEAFF. The DNA for the CDR3 is TGCGCCAGCAGCCCGGTCGCCAAAGATGAAGCTTTCTTT.

V usage is TRBV15 and J usage is TRBJ2-1; D may match TRBD1 or TRBD2 (6 bases each). This CDR3 contains 15 residues. The V and J ends lost 2 bases and 6 bases respectively, with 14 bases between them. Germline CDR1 reads LNHNV; CDR2 reads YYDKDF (reference sequence). Written as DNA, the CDR3 is TGTGCCACCAGCAGAAGGGACGGAGGGGGCAATGAGCAGTTCTTC. This gives the protein CATSRRDGGGNEQFF. The full variable domain, completed using reference TRBV15 and TRBJ2-1, is DAMVIQNPRYQVTQFGKPVTLSCSQTLNHNVMYWYQQKSSQAPKLLFHYYDKDFNNEADTPDNFQSRRPNTSFCFLDIRSPGLGDTAMYLCATSRRDGGGNEQFFGPGTRLTVL.